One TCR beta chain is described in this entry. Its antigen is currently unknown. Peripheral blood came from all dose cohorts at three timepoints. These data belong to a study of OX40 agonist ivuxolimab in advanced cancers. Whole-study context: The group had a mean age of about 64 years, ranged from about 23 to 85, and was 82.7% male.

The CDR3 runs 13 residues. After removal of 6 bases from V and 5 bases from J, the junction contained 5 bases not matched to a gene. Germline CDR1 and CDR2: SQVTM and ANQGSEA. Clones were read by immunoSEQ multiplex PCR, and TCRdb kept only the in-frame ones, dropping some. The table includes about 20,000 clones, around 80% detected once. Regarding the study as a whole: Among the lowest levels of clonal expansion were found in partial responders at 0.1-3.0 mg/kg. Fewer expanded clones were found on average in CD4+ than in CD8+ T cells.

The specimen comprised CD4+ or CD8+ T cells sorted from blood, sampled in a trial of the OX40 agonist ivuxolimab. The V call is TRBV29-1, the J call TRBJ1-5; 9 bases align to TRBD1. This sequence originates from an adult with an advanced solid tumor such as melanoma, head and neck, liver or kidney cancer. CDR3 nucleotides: TGCAGCGTGAGGACAGGGGAGGATCAGCCCCAGCATTTT. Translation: CSVRTGEDQPQHF.